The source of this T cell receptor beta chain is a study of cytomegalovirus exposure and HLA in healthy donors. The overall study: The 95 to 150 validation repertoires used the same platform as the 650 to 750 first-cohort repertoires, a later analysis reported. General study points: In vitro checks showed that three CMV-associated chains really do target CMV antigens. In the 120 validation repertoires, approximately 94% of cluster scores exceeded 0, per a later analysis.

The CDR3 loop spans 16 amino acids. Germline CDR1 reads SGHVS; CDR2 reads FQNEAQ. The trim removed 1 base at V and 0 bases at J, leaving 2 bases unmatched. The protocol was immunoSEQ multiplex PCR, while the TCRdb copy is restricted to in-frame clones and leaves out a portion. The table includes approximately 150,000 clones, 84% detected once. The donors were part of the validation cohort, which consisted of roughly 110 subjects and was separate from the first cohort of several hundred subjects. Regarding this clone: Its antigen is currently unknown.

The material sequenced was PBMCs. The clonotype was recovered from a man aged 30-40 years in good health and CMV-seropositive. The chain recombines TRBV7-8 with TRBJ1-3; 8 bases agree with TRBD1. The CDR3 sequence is CASSLVGQGSGNTIYF. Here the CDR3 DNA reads TGTGCCAGCAGCTTAGTTGGACAGGGCTCTGGAAACACCATATATTTT.